Listed below are T cell receptor beta chains from one sample, sequenced in a study of T cell responses to AZD1222 COVID-19 vaccine. Clones were read by immunoSEQ multiplex PCR, and TCRdb kept only the in-frame ones, dropping some. The repertoire holds about 140,000 clones, with about 90% as singletons. Source: peripheral blood, taken on day 0 of AZD1222 vaccination. These receptors were obtained from an adult in good health. CDR3s leave out the opening cysteine and the closing phenylalanine or tryptophan.

v_gene	CDR3aa
TRBV4-2	ASSQEPRGRGTTEAF
TRBV3-1/TRBV3-2	ASSQGQGTGANVLT
TRBV5-5	ASHEGASGNTIY
TRBV25-1	ASTGGYMDTQY
TRBV4-3	ASSPGQGRETQY
TRBV4-2	ASSQDLAEKLF
TRBV7-2	ASSLGWSGGQETQY
TRBV7-2	ASSLMASGIGGELF
TRBV25-1	ASTHSGSSYNEQF
TRBV29-1	SVGPRGGGYT
TRBV9	ASSARTGVNTEAF
TRBV28	ASSLLNTEAF
TRBV28	ASSLGQRRTDTQY
TRBV6-5	ASSSNKRGPDNEQF
TRBV9	ASSPPRGNEQY
TRBV6-5	ASGVRGNEQF
TRBV28	ASSLRSFRANEKLF
TRBV5-1	ASSLVAGDTDTQY
TRBV11-2	ASSPYPFRGILVHEQY
TRBV29-1	SVEPGQGDGYT
TRBV10-3	ATGTGTYGYT
TRBV20-1	SASSTSGFEADEQF
TRBV27	ASSLGRGTEAF
TRBV28	ASSLRAGGGGQPQH
TRBV30	AWTRGVPGELF
TRBV19	ASRGGATPLEAF
TRBV5-4	ASSLGRGGTKLNTGELF
TRBV27	ASSYMEGGIYNEQF
TRBV12-5	ASAPGGGGINSPLH
TRBV6-5	ASTSTGYTEAF
TRBV20-1	SASLATVNEQY
TRBV7-9	ASSLGLFGTGGGYT
TRBV7-8	ASSVIGVFDEQY
TRBV6-6	ASSSFGRDTEAF
TRBV10-1	AGPTGIGLDEQF
TRBV7-3	ASSSSGPRETQY
TRBV9	ASSVRLAGNEQF
TRBV5-1	ASKLAPSYNEQF
TRBV24-1	ATSEGAVPSYT
TRBV19	ASSALAGVYNEQF
TRBV16	ASSQWSGSNQPQH
TRBV9	ASSVVTYNTEAF
TRBV7-8	ASSLAITNYGYT
TRBV19	ASRGGGGGNTQY
TRBV7-9	ASSIQENSPLH
TRBV11-2	ASSLPRTSEAF
TRBV7-8	ASSLVPRGNTEAF
TRBV10-2	ASSGGPGGRLAGVKGEQF
TRBV6-4	ASLRYNEQF